This T cell receptor beta chain originates from a study of T cell responses to AZD1222 COVID-19 vaccine. Produced via immunoSEQ multiplex PCR; TCRdb's table is partial and in-frame only. The sample carries 100,000 to 150,000 clones, 92% recorded once. Per the germline V gene, CDR1 is SGHVS and CDR2 is FNYEAQ. The CDR3 sequence is 13 residues long. The V end lost 5 bases, the J end lost 8 bases, and 15 bases lay between the germline ends. This clonotype was obtained from an adult who received the AZD1222 COVID-19 vaccine. The input for sequencing was peripheral blood, taken 28 days after the second AZD1222 dose. The genes are TRBV7-6 and TRBJ1-2; D not resolved. This CDR3 is CASSATRGAGYTF. For the CDR3, the DNA is TGTGCCAGCAGCGCTACCCGGGGAGCGGGCTACACCTTC.